One and the same sample provided the 22 T cell receptor beta chains below, sequenced in a study of blood T cell dynamics during melanoma immunotherapy. Clones were sequenced by immunoSEQ multiplex PCR, and TCRdb holds only the in-frame ones, with some missing. The sample shows under 8,000 clones, approximately 83% of them seen only once. Time point given: pre-treatment baseline. This material consisted of blood, taken from a patient treated with checkpoint blockade. The source is a human donor with melanoma. Some clones in this sample may be carry-over from other donors' samples.

The table lists this clone with a few counts. This chain connects TRBV6-1 to TRBJ1-2, with D possibly matching TRBD1 (5 bases). Trimming took off 4 bases at V and 8 bases at J, with 11 bases between the two ends. The CDR3 loop spans 12 amino acids. Germline loops: CDR1 MNHNS, CDR2 SASEGT. The CDR3 nucleotides are TGTGCCAGCAGTGTCGCGGGGGTCGGCTACACCTTC. Translated, it gives CASSVAGVGYTF.

The chain is built from TRBV6-5 and TRBJ1-6; no definite D call. The CDR3 length is 13 residues. V was trimmed by 6 bases and J by 9 bases, leaving 12 bases between them. The germline V gene encodes CDR1 MNHEY and CDR2 SVGAGI. The CDR3 DNA sequence: TGTGCCAGCAGACGGGGATTGGGTTCACCCCTCCACTTT. Protein sequence: CASRRGLGSPLHF.

The chain is built from TRBV19 and TRBJ2-6; D not certain. The V end lost 3 bases, the J end lost 1 base, and 4 bases lay between the germline ends. Germline values: CDR1 LNHDA, CDR2 SQIVND (reference sequence). The CDR3 runs to 14 residues. CDR3 DNA sequence: TGTGCCAGTAGTATCAGGTCTGGGGCCAACGTCCTGACTTTC. Residues: CASSIRSGANVLTF.

The chain is built from TRBV5-1 and TRBJ2-2; 8 bases agree with TRBD1. The junction had 5 bases not matched to a gene; V was cut back by 4 bases and J by 3 bases. CDR3 length: 15 residues. Germline assignment: CDR1 SGHRS and CDR2 YFSETQ. The CDR3 bases are TGCGCCAGCAGCAAGACAGGGGACCACACCGGGGAGCTGTTTTTT. Residues: CASSKTGDHTGELFF.

V gene TRBV4-1 combines with J gene TRBJ2-3, with 7 nucleotides matching TRBD1. The V and J ends lost 1 base and 6 bases, in that order; junction bases with no gene match: 7. This CDR3 has 15 residues. Per germline, CDR1 MGHRA and CDR2 YSYEKL. The CDR3 sequence is CASSQGQGNWDTQYF. CDR3 sequence (DNA): TGCGCCAGCAGCCAAGGACAGGGAAATTGGGATACGCAGTATTTT.

The chain couples TRBV10-2 to TRBJ1-6, with TRBD1 as a possible D gene (5 bases). The CDR3 has 13 residues. V was cut by 6 bases and J by 8 bases, with 11 bases left in between. The V gene's germline CDR1 is WSHSY and CDR2 SAAADI. CDR3 in amino acids: CASRRGVDSPLHF. Here the CDR3 DNA reads TGCGCCAGCAGGCGAGGGGTAGATTCACCCCTCCACTTT.

V usage is TRBV7-9 and J usage is TRBJ1-3; D remains unclear. The V gene's germline CDR1 is SEHNR and CDR2 FQNEAQ (reference sequence). The CDR3 extends over 17 amino acids. Deletions cut 4 bases from V and 1 base from J, with 17 bases between. The CDR3 DNA is TGTGCCAGCAGCTACCGGACCGAGACCCCTTCTGGAAACACCATATATTTT. Residues: CASSYRTETPSGNTIYF.

This clone was recorded once. The CDR3 reads CASSMKTSGRAGLEQYF. CDR3 DNA: TGTGCCAGTAGTATGAAGACTAGCGGGAGGGCCGGGCTAGAGCAGTACTTC. The chain recombines TRBV19 with TRBJ2-7, with 14 positions matching TRBD2. Trimming cost V 3 bases and J 7 bases; bases outside gene matches: 11. CDR1 and CDR2 from the germline V gene are LNHDA and SQIVND (reference sequence). The CDR3 covers 17 residues. The entire variable domain, with the rest obtained from reference TRBV19 and TRBJ2-7, is as follows: DGGITQSPKYLFRKEGQNVTLSCEQNLNHDAMYWYRQDPGQGLRLIYYSQIVNDFQKGDIAEGYSVSREKKESFPLTVTSAQKNPTAFYLCASSMKTSGRAGLEQYFGPGTRLTVT.

The chain has TRBV18 and TRBJ2-1; D gene unclear. Trimming pared 6 bases from V and 0 bases from J, leaving 12 bases between. The CDR3 totals 15 residues. Germline V gene sequence: CDR1 KGHSH, CDR2 LQKENI. CDR3 DNA: TGTGCCAGCTCTTCCCGTTCTAGCTCCTACAATGAGCAGTTCTTC. Protein: CASSSRSSSYNEQFF.

This clone is a singleton in its sample. The chain links TRBV19 to TRBJ2-3, with D maybe TRBD1 (5 bases). CDR3 length equals 15 residues. Trimming took 9 bases from V and 4 from J, leaving 20 bases between them. Germline values: CDR1 LNHDA, CDR2 SQIVND (reference sequence). CDR3 loop: CASSNQGLGADTQYF. In nucleotides, the CDR3 is TGTGCCAGCTCCAACCAGGGCCTCGGAGCAGATACGCAGTATTTT.

This clone has only one observation. CDR3 loop: CASSLQALAGGNEQFF. The DNA for the CDR3 is TGTGCCAGCAGCCTTCAAGCACTAGCGGGGGGGAATGAGCAGTTCTTC. The chain recombines TRBV7-2 with TRBJ2-1; 13 nucleotides align to TRBD2. This CDR3 is built from 16 residues. CDR1 is SGHTA, CDR2 FQGNSA, per germline. V gave up 5 bases and J gave up 7 bases; unmatched junction bases: 8.

This rearrangement joins TRBV10-3 to TRBJ1-1; tentative D call: TRBD1 (5 bases). This CDR3 region has 14 residues. Germline V CDR1 and CDR2: ENHRY, SYGVKD. The ends were cut back, 3 bases at V and 1 base at J, with 9 bases in the middle. CDR3 in amino acids: CAISESGANTEAFF. The CDR3 coding sequence is TGTGCCATCAGTGAATCTGGGGCGAACACTGAAGCTTTCTTT.

In DNA form, the CDR3 reads TGTGCCAGCAGCTTAGTTAAGGGGTCTGGAAACACCATATATTTT. Translated, it gives CASSLVKGSGNTIYF. This rearrangement joins TRBV7-2 to TRBJ1-3, with D perhaps matching TRBD1 (5 bases). V was clipped by 1 base and J by 1 base, with 8 bases between them. The CDR3 loop spans 15 amino acids. Germline CDR1 reads SGHTA; CDR2 reads FQGNSA.

The genes are TRBV18 and TRBJ2-7, with TRBD1 matching 7 bases. Germline assignment: CDR1 KGHSH and CDR2 LQKENI. J lost 3 bases, V lost 6 bases, and 2 bases had no gene match. This CDR3 has 12 amino acids. The CDR3, as DNA: TGTGCCAGCTCCCGGGACAGCTACGAGCAGTACTTC. It translates to CASSRDSYEQYF.

V gene TRBV5-1 combines with J gene TRBJ2-3; 11 nucleotides agree with TRBD2. The CDR3 has 16 residues. V lost 3 bases to trimming and J lost 0 bases; unmatched junction nucleotides: 3. Germline lookup yields CDR1 SGHRS and CDR2 YFSETQ. The CDR3 nucleotides read TGCGCCAGCAGCTCGGGACTAGCGGAAAGCACAGATACGCAGTATTTT. Its translation is CASSSGLAESTDTQYF.

A single count supports this clone. The rearrangement uses TRBV12-5 and TRBJ2-3; tentative D call: TRBD2 (6 bases). CDR1 is LGHNT and CDR2 is FRNRAP in the germline V gene. V shed 3 bases and J shed 2 bases, with 15 bases lying between them. The CDR3 has 16 residues. The chain's CDR3 is CASGLHRGTITDTQYF. CDR3 coding DNA: TGTGCTAGTGGTTTACACCGCGGGACCATCACAGATACGCAGTATTTT. The full variable domain, completed using reference TRBV12-5 and TRBJ2-3, is DARVTQTPRHKVTEMGQEVTMRCQPILGHNTVFWYRQTMMQGLELLAYFRNRAPLDDSGMPKDRFSAEMPDATLATLKIQPSEPRDSAVYFCASGLHRGTITDTQYFGPGTRLTVL.

V is TRBV5-5 and J is TRBJ2-3; 16 nucleotides align to TRBD2. The CDR3 consists of 18 residues. Trimming at V came to 5 bases and at J to 2 bases, leaving 8 bases not matched to a gene. Germline V lookup: CDR1 SGHKS, CDR2 YYEKEE (reference sequence). DNA for the CDR3: TGTGCCAGCAGTCCTTTGGGGACTAGCGGGAGGGCCACAGATACGCAGTATTTT. Protein product: CASSPLGTSGRATDTQYF.

This chain joins TRBV11-3 and TRBJ1-1, with a weak D call TRBD1 (5 bases). This CDR3 contains 13 residues. The V gene's germline CDR1 is SGHNT and CDR2 YENEEA. Trimming removed 1 base at V and 11 bases at J, with 14 bases between. Here the CDR3 DNA reads TGTGCCAGCAGCTTAGGGGGCCAAGATCGGGCTTTCTTT. Amino acid sequence: CASSLGGQDRAFF.

The chain links TRBV6-1 to TRBJ2-7; possibly TRBD2 for D (6 bases). The CDR3 extends over 14 amino acids. CDR1 and CDR2 from the germline V gene are MNHNS and SASEGT. V lost 6 bases and J lost 9, with 21 bases in between. CDR3 in amino acids: CASRRLEGQQRQYF. Here the CDR3 DNA reads TGTGCCAGCAGACGACTAGAGGGGCAGCAGAGGCAGTACTTC.

The V and J genes are TRBV6-5 and TRBJ2-5; D may correspond to TRBD1 or TRBD2 (6 bases each). V was pared by 5 bases and J by 3 bases, with 16 bases between. The CDR3 has 15 residues. CDR1 is MNHEY, CDR2 SVGAGI, per germline. CDR3 residues: CASSRRGRDKETQYF. The CDR3 DNA reads TGTGCCAGCAGTAGGAGGGGAAGGGACAAAGAGACCCAGTACTTC.

V is TRBV6-6 and J is TRBJ2-7, with D perhaps TRBD2 (6 bases). This CDR3 comprises 14 residues. The ends were cut back, 6 bases at V and 2 bases at J, with 14 bases in the middle. Looked up from germline, CDR1 is MNHNY and CDR2 is SVGAGI (reference sequence). CDR3 amino acids: CASSLLADAYEQYF. CDR3 in DNA: TGTGCCAGCAGCCTACTAGCCGATGCCTACGAGCAGTACTTC.

The chain employs TRBV7-2 and TRBJ2-6; D is ambiguous. The CDR3 totals 14 residues. V was cut by 5 bases and J by 2 bases, with 7 bases left in between. The V gene's germline CDR1 is SGHTA and CDR2 FQGNSA. CDR3 DNA: TGTGCCAGCAGCCAACCCGCTGGGGCCAACGTCCTGACTTTC. Amino acid sequence: CASSQPAGANVLTF.